Included here is one T cell receptor (beta chain) sequence, with context. This CDR3 comprises 18 residues. Per the germline V gene, CDR1 is MNHNS and CDR2 is SASEGT. Trimming removed 3 bases at V and 0 bases at J, with 17 bases between. The entry originates in a study of control samples from healthy donors and cancer patients. Generated by immunoSEQ multiplex PCR, the TCRdb table keeps only in-frame clones and is missing some. The profile shows around 84,000 clones, roughly 84% of them singletons. This receptor was taken from a man aged 60-69 years with head and neck cancer. The J gene is TRBJ2-2, the V gene TRBV6-1; possibly TRBD2 for D (7 bases). The sequenced sample was PBMCs. CDR3 sequence reads: CASSDNVGGGPNTGELFF. The CDR3 nucleotides read TGTGCCAGCAGTGATAACGTCGGCGGGGGCCCGAACACCGGGGAGCTGTTTTTT.